The 20 T cell receptor beta chains listed next were all sequenced from one sample in a study of blood T cell repertoires in COVID-19. Clones were read by immunoSEQ multiplex PCR, and TCRdb kept only the in-frame ones, dropping some. The table includes some 240,000 clones, 90% detected once. Sequencing input: peripheral blood. These receptors all come from a woman in her sixties with COVID-19, enrolled during active disease.

V gene TRBV3-1 (or the pseudogene TRBV3-2) combines with J gene TRBJ1-6, with 9 nucleotides matching TRBD1. The CDR3 contains 15 residues. V gave up 2 bases and J gave up 9 bases; unmatched junction bases: 5. From germline, CDR1 is LGHDT and CDR2 YNNKEL (reference sequence). The DNA of the CDR3 is TGTGCCAGCAGCCAACCGGGACAGGGTCGTTCACCCCTCCACTTT. It codes for CASSQPGQGRSPLHF.

The gene calls are TRBV19 and TRBJ1-1; no reliable D call. V lost 5 bases and J 5 bases, leaving 9 bases between the germline ends. CDR1 LNHDA and CDR2 SQIVND come from the germline V gene (reference sequence). The CDR3 covers 12 residues. CDR3 in DNA: TGTGCCAGTAGTTTCCGAGGGACTGAAGCTTTCTTT. Protein: CASSFRGTEAFF. The variable domain in full, with the rest retrieved from reference TRBV19 and TRBJ1-1, is DGGITQSPKYLFRKEGQNVTLSCEQNLNHDAMYWYRQDPGQGLRLIYYSQIVNDFQKGDIAEGYSVSREKKESFPLTVTSAQKNPTAFYLCASSFRGTEAFFGQGTRLTVV.

Regarding this clone: Other DNA sequences in this specimen translate into the identical CDR3. The V and J genes are TRBV5-1 and TRBJ1-6, with 8 bases fitting TRBD1. This CDR3 is 14 amino acids long. Germline loops: CDR1 SGHRS, CDR2 YFSETQ. Trimming took 4 bases from V and 5 from J; bases not matched to a gene: 2. CDR3 sequence (DNA): TGCGCCAGCAGCCTGACAGGGGATAATTCACCCCTCCACTTT. This translates into CASSLTGDNSPLHF.

This clone was seen a few times. The chain uses TRBV27 and TRBJ1-4; D call uncertain. The CDR3 covers 12 residues. Trimming removed 5 bases from V and 4 bases from J, with 5 bases in between. Per the germline V gene, CDR1 is MNHEY and CDR2 is SMNVEV (reference sequence). CDR3 sequence reads: CASSNSNEKLFF. Here the CDR3 DNA reads TGTGCCAGCAGTAACAGTAATGAAAAACTGTTTTTT.

DNA of the CDR3: TGTGCCAGCAGGACAGGGCTTGGAGATACGCAGTATTTT. Translation gives CASRTGLGDTQYF. This sequence joins TRBV11-2 and TRBJ2-3, with 7 bases aligning to TRBD1. Looked up from germline, CDR1 is SGHAT and CDR2 is FQNNGV. This CDR3 has 13 amino acids. Germline trimming cut 6 bases from V and 5 bases from J; bases unmatched to any gene: 5.

In its sample, this clone was seen once. This chain uses TRBV10-3 with TRBJ1-4; 7 bases agree with TRBD1. The J segment lost 8 bases and the V segment lost 0 bases, leaving 3 bases of the junction unmatched. Germline CDR1 is ENHRY and CDR2 is SYGVKD. This CDR3 is 14 amino acids long. CDR3 DNA: TGTGCCATCAGTGAGTCCTCGGGACAGGAAAAACTGTTTTTT. Its protein product is CAISESSGQEKLFF.

V is TRBV4-3 and J is TRBJ2-7; TRBD1 might be the D (5 bases). CDR1 is LGHNA, CDR2 YSLEER, per germline. The CDR3 loop spans 15 amino acids. Trimming stripped 0 bases from V and 2 bases from J, with 11 bases between. The CDR3 region has the DNA TGCGCCAGCAGCCAAGATCTTAGGACACCCTACGAGCAGTACTTC. Translated: CASSQDLRTPYEQYF.

The V gene is TRBV6-2 or TRBV6-3, the J gene TRBJ2-1; perhaps TRBD2 as D (5 bases). Looked up from germline, CDR1 is MNHEY and CDR2 is SVGEGT. Trimming shortened V by 2 bases and J by 5 bases, and 10 bases separated the two germline ends. The CDR3 covers 14 residues. CDR3 residues: CASSYSGPNNEQFF. The CDR3 nucleotides are TGTGCCAGCAGTTACAGCGGCCCAAACAATGAGCAGTTCTTC.

The chain combines TRBV25-1 with TRBJ1-2; 7 bases fit TRBD1. This CDR3 has 11 residues. The junction had 5 bases not matched to a gene; V was cut back by 9 bases and J by 7 bases. Per germline, CDR1 MGHDK and CDR2 SYGVNS. In nucleotides, the CDR3 is TGTGCCAGTTCCCAGGGGGTTGGCTACACCTTC. Protein: CASSQGVGYTF.

This rearrangement joins TRBV7-2 to TRBJ2-3; 12 bases are a match to TRBD2. J lost 4 bases, V lost 4 bases, and 6 bases had no gene match. In germline, CDR1 is SGHTA, CDR2 FQGNSA. This CDR3 has 16 amino acids. The CDR3 nucleotides are TGTGCCAGCAGCTCGATTACTAGCGGGGGGCCAGATACGCAGTATTTT. It yields the protein CASSSITSGGPDTQYF.

The chain recombines TRBV7-3 with TRBJ1-1; possible D gene TRBD1, 6 bases. The V and J ends lost 5 bases and 3 bases respectively, with 13 bases between them. CDR1 is SGHTA and CDR2 is FQGTGA in the germline V gene. There are 14 residues in the CDR3. CDR3 nucleotides: TGTGCCAGCAGCGTACAGGGCCGGGACACTGAAGCTTTCTTT. It specifies CASSVQGRDTEAFF.

V and J are TRBV7-6 and TRBJ2-3; the match to TRBD2 covers 9 bases. Germline V gene data show CDR1 as SGHVS and CDR2 as FNYEAQ. Trimming took 1 base from V and 7 from J; bases not matched to a gene: 6. The CDR3 has 15 amino acids. The DNA for the CDR3 is TGTGCCAGCAGCTTAGTTGCGGGGGGGCAAAATACGCAGTATTTT. Translation gives CASSLVAGGQNTQYF.

This clone was found a few times. The J gene is TRBJ1-4, the V gene TRBV27; D gene unclear. Germline V gene data show CDR1 as MNHEY and CDR2 as SMNVEV (reference sequence). This CDR3 comprises 13 residues. V lost 3 bases and J lost 5, with 7 bases in between. CDR3: CASSFRSNEKLFF. CDR3 in DNA: TGTGCCAGCAGTTTTCGGTCGAATGAAAAACTGTTTTTT.

This chain uses TRBV18 with TRBJ2-7, with 7 bases lining up with TRBD1. The V gene's germline CDR1 is KGHSH and CDR2 LQKENI. After removal of 2 bases from V and 7 bases from J, the junction contained 5 bases not matched to a gene. This CDR3 spans 13 amino acids. The CDR3 here is CASSPDRVWEQYF. The CDR3 nucleotides are TGTGCCAGCTCACCAGACAGGGTTTGGGAGCAGTACTTC.

V and J are TRBV4-1 and TRBJ2-1, with TRBD1 identical over 7 bases. The CDR3 totals 15 residues. V shed 1 base, J shed 6 bases, and the junction held 6 bases outside the gene matches. From germline, CDR1 is MGHRA and CDR2 YSYEKL. CDR3 sequence reads: CASSQAPDRVNEQFF. The CDR3 nucleotides are TGCGCCAGCAGCCAAGCTCCCGACAGGGTCAATGAGCAGTTCTTC.

This clone was seen once. J is TRBJ1-6 and V is TRBV5-1, with unresolved D. This CDR3 is built from 15 residues. Per germline, CDR1 SGHRS and CDR2 YFSETQ. The V end was cut by 0 bases, the J end by 5 bases, with 9 bases between. DNA of the CDR3: TGCGCCAGCAGCTTGGTATCAGCGAATAATTCACCCCTCCACTTT. The encoded protein is CASSLVSANNSPLHF.

The V gene is TRBV20-1, the J gene TRBJ2-1; D remains ambiguous. Germline lookup yields CDR1 DFQATT and CDR2 SNEGSKA (reference sequence). The CDR3 is 11 residues long. V was trimmed by 6 bases and J by 8 bases, leaving 11 bases between them. CDR3 sequence: CSAARVDEQFF. The CDR3 DNA sequence: TGCAGTGCGGCCCGGGTGGATGAGCAGTTCTTC.

This chain joins TRBV6-5 and TRBJ1-4; D not certain. The V end was cut by 6 bases, the J end by 7 bases, with 12 bases between. Germline values: CDR1 MNHEY, CDR2 SVGAGI. CDR3 size: 13 residues. CDR3 in DNA: TGTGCCAGCAGCAACCTACGGGGTGAAAAACTGTTTTTT. Translation gives CASSNLRGEKLFF.

In this sample, this clone turned up once. The chain joins TRBV7-3 to TRBJ2-7; 8 nucleotides line up with TRBD1. V lost 4 bases, J lost 3 bases, and 5 bases stayed unmatched. Germline CDR1 and CDR2: SGHTA and FQGTGA. This CDR3 has 14 amino acids. The CDR3, as DNA: TGTGCCAGCAGCTCCGACAGGGGTTTCTACGAGCAGTACTTC. Translated: CASSSDRGFYEQYF.

This sequence joins TRBV4-1 and TRBJ1-5, with 8 bases lining up with TRBD1. CDR1 MGHRA and CDR2 YSYEKL come from the germline V gene. The CDR3 consists of 17 residues. J was trimmed by 5 bases and V by 1 base; bases with no gene match: 10. The CDR3 here is CASSQGTGTGQYQPQHF. In DNA, the CDR3 is TGCGCCAGCAGCCAAGGAACCGGGACAGGTCAATATCAGCCCCAGCATTTT.